This T cell receptor (beta chain) was sequenced for a study of regulatory T cells in long-lasting Graves disease. The time point: newly diagnosed GD, antithyroid drugs for less than 3 months. Making the TCR library involved RNA that had been extracted from PBMCs. V was trimmed by 9 bases and J by 0 bases, leaving 11 bases between them. CDR1 and CDR2 from the germline V gene are LGHNA and YNFKEQ. This CDR3 spans 13 amino acids. Construction of the TCR beta libraries employed iRepertoire HTBI primers in conjunction with Arm-PCR of CDR3 regions. Each CDR3 protein gets one entry after TCRdb re-called the multiplex PCR reads with MiXCR. Here the sample spans under 450,000 distinct CDR3 sequences, roughly 10% being singletons. The sample also formed part of further work on T cells in Graves' hyperthyroidism and ophthalmopathy. From that report: The hyperthyroidism patients had all been newly diagnosed, and their disease duration was under 2 months. Their ages ranged from 18 to 65 years. Patients having uncontrolled infection, another autoimmune disease, pregnancy or lactation were not included. The HTBI primer set served for first-round RT-PCR of the TCR CDR3. Among thyroid clonotypes expanded above 0.001, most also appeared in blood.

The TCR was taken from a woman aged 18-29 years with Graves disease. The chain is built from TRBV4-2 and TRBJ1-1; no reliable D call. The specimen comprised peripheral blood mononuclear cells (PBMCs), sampled at new diagnosis, from a patient treated with antithyroid drugs. Written as DNA, the CDR3 is TGTGCCAGTGGAGGTTTCATGAACACTGAAGCTTTCTTT. Translation gives CASGGFMNTEAFF.